The clone carrying this T cell receptor (beta chain) was recorded a few times. Its antigen is still unknown. With V trimmed by 1 base and J by 6 bases, 5 bases remained unmatched. Germline assignment: CDR1 DFQATT and CDR2 SNEGSKA (reference sequence). The CDR3 has 14 amino acids. RNA transcripts yielded amplified TCR beta CDR3 regions. HTBI-primed first-round RT-PCR preceded second-round multiplex PCR. TCRdb passed the multiplex PCR reads through MiXCR, listing each CDR3 protein once. This sample has roughly 610,000 distinct CDR3 sequences; roughly 20% occur once, and the top ten carry around 6.9%. This entry is derived from a study of Graves' ophthalmopathy and Graves' hyperthyroidism. Study-level findings and limits: Detection in blood was also observed for most expanded thyroid clonotypes above 0.001 frequency. The model predicted progression of ophthalmopathy with a sensitivity of 70% to 71%, and its specificity was about 76%. With around 88% sensitivity and less than 83% specificity, a 13-signature model separated ophthalmopathy from stable hyperthyroidism.

The receptor comes from a woman between 18 and 30 years old with stable Graves' hyperthyroidism. Some clones in this sample may be carry-over from other donors' samples. Sequencing was performed on peripheral blood. This chain links TRBV20-1 with TRBJ2-7, with 11 positions matching TRBD1. CDR3 nucleotides: TGCAGTGCTAGAGGCGGGACAGGGGGGCCCGAGCAGTACTTC. This encodes CSARGGTGGPEQYF.